Listed here is a single T cell receptor (beta chain). Its cognate antigen is unknown. From the 5' RACE reads, TCRdb called clonotypes with MiXCR, one entry per CDR3 protein. The data hold roughly 260,000 distinct CDR3 sequences, with approximately 13% observed a single time. The data were taken from a study of T cells after yellow fever vaccination. General observations from the study: The secondary response was weaker but peaked faster, day 5 versus 15. High-abundance clonotypes from the bulk population could contaminate FACS-sorted repertoires.

With 8 bases clipped from V and 0 bases from J, the junction kept 7 bases outside the gene matches. The CDR3 extends over 17 amino acids. Germline V gives CDR1 ENHRY, CDR2 SYGVKD. The sequence derives from a man younger than 45 who received the YFV17D yellow fever vaccine. The material sequenced was CD4+ T cells sorted from PBMCs, taken 45 days after the yellow fever booster vaccination. This chain connects TRBV10-3 to TRBJ2-6; 10 bases line up with TRBD1. CDR3 loop: CAIYGTGVISGANVLTF. CDR3 DNA sequence: TGTGCCATCTACGGGACAGGGGTCATCTCTGGGGCCAACGTCCTGACTTTC.